This T cell receptor (beta chain) was captured in a study of identical twins. Overall study findings and caveats: Findings depended on cross-sectional statistics rather than tracking the same donors.

TCRdb independently ran MiXCR on the 5' RACE reads; one entry per CDR3 protein. The sample includes a few hundred thousand distinct CDR3 sequences, 15% to 20% of them seen just once. Germline CDR1 reads SGHDT; CDR2 reads YYEEEE. The J segment lost 0 bases and the V segment lost 0 bases, leaving 5 bases of the junction unmatched. This CDR3 contains 16 residues. In regard to this clonotype: Its antigen is still unknown.

The TCR comes from a man in his fifties in good health. The chain employs TRBV5-6 and TRBJ2-5; 7 positions match TRBD2. The sample taken for sequencing was naive T cells sorted from blood. CDR3 sequence reads: CASSLALAVNQETQYF. The CDR3 bases are TGTGCCAGCAGCTTGGCGCTAGCGGTGAACCAAGAGACCCAGTACTTC.